The source of this TCR beta chain is a study of glioma-infiltrating T cells. This clonotype was counted at least ten times. Its antigen is unknown. Amplification of TCR alpha and beta CDR3 regions from RNA used iRepertoire nested multiplex PCR. Input was 100-400 ng of tissue mRNA or PBMC total RNA. Each CDR3 protein gets one entry after TCRdb re-called the multiplex PCR reads with MiXCR. The sample lists roughly 120,000 distinct CDR3 sequences; approximately 23% were seen once. The CDR3 loop spans 16 amino acids. Trimming cost V 0 bases and J 4 bases; bases outside gene matches: 8. Germline V gene lookup returns CDR1 MGHRA and CDR2 YSYEKL. Study observations and caveats: Only very few CDR3 sequences appeared in both tissue and blood. Gliomas, especially low-grade, showed above-expected tissue-blood divergence; non-neoplastic patients showed below.

This clonotype was obtained from a human donor with low-grade glioma or glioblastoma, undergoing nonglioma brain surgery, or in good health (not recorded which). V and J are TRBV4-1 and TRBJ2-7; 8 bases align to TRBD1. Specimen: glioma tissue, nonneoplastic brain tissue, or PBMCs (not recorded which). The chain's CDR3 is CASSQDGPGGLYEQYF. The CDR3 DNA follows: TGCGCCAGCAGCCAAGACGGGCCAGGGGGCCTTTACGAGCAGTACTTC.